These 3 T cell receptor beta chains were all obtained from the same sample, sequenced in a study of T cells in Graves' hyperthyroidism and ophthalmopathy. Amplified TCR beta CDR3 regions came from RNA transcripts. A set of HTBI primers served as the primers for a first-round RT-PCR of the TCR CDR3. TCRdb recomputed calls from the multiplex PCR reads with MiXCR, one row per CDR3 protein. The sample holds approximately 510,000 distinct CDR3 sequences, roughly 20% seen once. The sample was blood. These receptors were taken from a man between 18 and 29 years old with Graves' hyperthyroidism.

As concerns this clonotype: This clone may be a read error of a much larger clone one base away. The rearrangement joins TRBV12-3 or TRBV12-4 to TRBJ1-1; 7 nucleotides match TRBD1. The CDR3 has 14 amino acids. This chain's CDR3 is CASSLQGWTTEACF. The CDR3 DNA reads as TGTGCCAGCAGTCTACAGGGGTGGACCACTGAAGCTTGCTTT.

This chain connects TRBV6-5 to TRBJ2-5; 11 nucleotides match TRBD1. This CDR3 has 16 residues. Trimming cost V 3 bases and J 5 bases; bases outside gene matches: 8. Germline loops: CDR1 MNHEY, CDR2 SVGAGI. The CDR3 region has the DNA TGTGCCAGCAGTTATACCGGGACAGGGGGAGTCGAGACCCAGTACTTC. Its protein product is CASSYTGTGGVETQYF.

This clonotype was counted ten times or more. This chain links TRBV29-1 with TRBJ1-1, with 7 bases fitting TRBD1. V shed 6 bases, J shed 8 bases, and the junction held 6 bases outside the gene matches. The germline V gene encodes CDR1 SQVTM and CDR2 ANQGSEA. The CDR3 is 11 residues long. The CDR3 bases are TGCAGCGTCCGACAGGGCACAGAAGCTTTCTTT. Amino acid sequence: CSVRQGTEAFF.